The clone carrying this T cell receptor (beta chain) showed up just once. Some clones are missing from TCRdb's copy, which holds only in-frame ones; the method was immunoSEQ multiplex PCR. The profile shows more than 450,000 clones, 75% to 90% of them singletons. The data are from a study of blood T cell repertoires in COVID-19. With V trimmed by 2 bases and J by 3 bases, 0 bases remained unmatched. Germline V gives CDR1 MNHNY, CDR2 SVGAGI (reference sequence). The CDR3 length is 14 residues. The sample was PBMCs or T cells enriched from blood (not recorded which). The TCR comes from a woman aged 18-29 years who had recovered from COVID-19. The rearrangement joins TRBV6-6 to TRBJ2-1, with TRBD1 identical over 8 bases. The CDR3 region is CASSYDRGYNEQFF. The CDR3 DNA reads as TGTGCCAGCAGTTACGACAGGGGCTACAATGAGCAGTTCTTC.